This T cell receptor beta chain comes out of a study of blood T cell repertoires in COVID-19. This table comes from immunoSEQ multiplex PCR, and its TCRdb copy is limited to in-frame clones, with some not included. The top ten hold less than 3% of the sample, which has 250,000 or so clones, roughly nine tenths seen once. The sample comprised PBMCs or T cells enriched from blood (not recorded which). The TCR sequence derives from a woman aged 18-29 years who had recovered from COVID-19.

CDR3 DNA: TGTGCCAGCAGCTTGGTAAACTACGAGCAGTACTTC. Its protein is CASSLVNYEQYF. The rearrangement links TRBV5-6 to TRBJ2-7; D is unresolved. Germline V gene data show CDR1 as SGHDT and CDR2 as YYEEEE. This CDR3 has 12 amino acids. The V end lost 0 bases, the J end lost 3 bases, and 4 bases lay between the germline ends.